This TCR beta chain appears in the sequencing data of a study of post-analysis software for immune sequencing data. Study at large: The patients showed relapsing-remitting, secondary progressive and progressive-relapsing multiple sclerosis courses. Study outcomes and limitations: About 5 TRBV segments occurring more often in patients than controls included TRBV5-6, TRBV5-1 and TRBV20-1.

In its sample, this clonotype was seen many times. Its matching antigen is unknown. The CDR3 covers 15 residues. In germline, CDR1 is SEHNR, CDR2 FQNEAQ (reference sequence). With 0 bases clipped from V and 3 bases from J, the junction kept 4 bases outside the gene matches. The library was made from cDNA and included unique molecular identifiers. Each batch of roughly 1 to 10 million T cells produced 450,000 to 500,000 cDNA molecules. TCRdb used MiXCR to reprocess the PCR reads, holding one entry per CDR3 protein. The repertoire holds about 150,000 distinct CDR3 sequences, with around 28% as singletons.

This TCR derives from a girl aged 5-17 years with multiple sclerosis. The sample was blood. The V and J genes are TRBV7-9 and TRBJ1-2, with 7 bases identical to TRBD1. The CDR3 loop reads CASSLAEGADYGYTF. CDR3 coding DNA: TGTGCCAGCAGCTTAGCGGAGGGGGCAGACTATGGCTACACCTTC.